This T cell receptor beta chain was profiled in a study of liver allograft versus peripheral blood T cells. Study in general: Peripheral blood of the recipients supplied T cell receptor repertoires that were compared with those in transplanted livers.

A single record per CDR3 protein comes from TCRdb applying MiXCR to the reads. Of some 7,000 distinct CDR3 sequences in the sample, roughly 17% are singletons; the top ten hold 6% to 9%. This clonotype has a handful of counts. V lost 3 bases and J lost 4; bases outside the gene matches: 16. Germline assignment: CDR1 SGHTA and CDR2 FQGTGA. This CDR3 region has 18 residues. The chain uses TRBV7-3 and TRBJ1-1; 8 bases are shared with TRBD1. This TCR was sampled from a human patient who had a liver transplant. Some T cells may be supplied by the graft donor. The CDR3 sequence: CASSFNAPGQGMTTEAFF. CDR3 DNA sequence: TGTGCCAGCAGCTTTAACGCCCCCGGACAGGGAATGACCACTGAAGCTTTCTTT.